The entry that follows covers one TCR beta chain sequence. Other DNA variants within this sample encode the same CDR3. Libraries were prepared by immunoSEQ multiplex PCR; TCRdb keeps only in-frame clonotypes and omits some of them. Of approximately 2,000,000 clones in the sample, 80% to 95% were seen once. The sample comes from a study of shared clonotypes between healthy human individuals. CDR1 and CDR2 (germline): SQVTM, ANQGSEA. The trim removed 4 bases at V and 0 bases at J, leaving 1 base unmatched. The CDR3 covers 15 residues. V is TRBV29-1 and J is TRBJ2-3, with TRBD2 matching over 13 bases. Sequencing was done on a sample of naive CD4+ T cells from PBMCs. Subset indicated: CD45RA+ positively selected. This clonotype was sampled from a man between 18 and 29 years old in good health. Some clones in this sample may be carry-over from other donors' samples. CDR3 region: CSVVLAGGSTDTQYF. The CDR3 DNA is TGCAGCGTTGTACTAGCGGGAGGGAGCACAGATACGCAGTATTTT.